The 12 T cell receptor beta chains listed next were all sequenced from one sample in a study of blood T cell repertoires in COVID-19. This table comes from immunoSEQ multiplex PCR, and its TCRdb copy is limited to in-frame clones, with some not included. Here the sample spans roughly 290,000 clones, approximately 87% being singletons. Sequencing was done on a sample of peripheral blood. Source of these receptors: a woman aged 45 to 65 who had recovered from COVID-19.

The chain couples TRBV7-9 to TRBJ2-5; D remains unclear. This CDR3 spans 12 amino acids. V gave up 6 bases and J gave up 4 bases, with 9 bases separating them. Germline V gives CDR1 SEHNR, CDR2 FQNEAQ (reference sequence). The CDR3 loop reads CASSFIGETQYF. Here the CDR3 DNA reads TGTGCCAGCAGTTTCATCGGAGAGACCCAGTACTTC.

The count of this clone is one. This chain links TRBV18 with TRBJ2-1, with TRBD2 as a possible D gene (5 bases). V was trimmed by 3 bases and J by 11 bases, leaving 17 bases between them. This CDR3 comprises 14 residues. Per the germline V gene, CDR1 is KGHSH and CDR2 is LQKENI. The CDR3 DNA reads as TGTGCCAGCTCACCCACGTTGACCCCGGGGAAGCAGTTCTTC. It yields the protein CASSPTLTPGKQFF. The variable domain in full, completed from reference TRBV18 and TRBJ2-1, reads NAGVMQNPRHLVRRRGQEARLRCSPMKGHSHVYWYRQLPEEGLKFMVYLQKENIIDESGMPKERFSAEFPKEGPSILRIQQVVRGDSAAYFCASSPTLTPGKQFFGPGTRLTVL.

This rearrangement joins TRBV28 to TRBJ2-1; 9 nucleotides align to TRBD2. V trimming: 3 bases; J trimming: 0 bases; junction bases outside the gene matches: 0. The CDR3 has 15 amino acids. Germline lookup yields CDR1 MDHEN and CDR2 SYDVKM. CDR3 in DNA: TGTGCCAGCAGTTTGACTAGCGGCTCCTACAATGAGCAGTTCTTC. Translation gives CASSLTSGSYNEQFF.

This clone appeared a single time. This rearrangement joins TRBV7-6 to TRBJ1-1; tentative D call: TRBD1 (6 bases). V was clipped by 6 bases and J by 6 bases, with 17 bases between them. Per the germline V gene, CDR1 is SGHVS and CDR2 is FNYEAQ. The CDR3 is 14 residues long. As DNA, the CDR3 is TGTGCCAGCAGACCGACAGGCGGGTACGCTGAAGCTTTCTTT. Encoded protein: CASRPTGGYAEAFF.

The V and J genes are TRBV27 and TRBJ2-7, with 10 bases lining up with TRBD1. The CDR3 totals 16 residues. V lost 5 bases, J lost 1 base, and 8 bases stayed unmatched. Per germline, CDR1 MNHEY and CDR2 SMNVEV (reference sequence). CDR3 protein: CASSQSGQGVSYEQYF. DNA of the CDR3: TGTGCCAGCAGTCAAAGCGGACAGGGGGTATCCTACGAGCAGTACTTC.

The CDR3 region has the DNA TGTGCCAGCAGCTCCCAGGGGGTAGCTTTCTTT. As protein: CASSSQGVAFF. The genes are TRBV28 and TRBJ1-1, with 7 bases identical to TRBD1. V trimming: 6 bases; J trimming: 10 bases; junction bases outside the gene matches: 5. Germline CDR1 and CDR2: MDHEN and SYDVKM. The CDR3 contains 11 residues. The variable domain in full, with the rest retrieved from reference TRBV28 and TRBJ1-1, is DVKVTQSSRYLVKRTGEKVFLECVQDMDHENMFWYRQDPGLGLRLIYFSYDVKMKEKGDIPEGYSVSREKKERFSLILESASTNQTSMYLCASSSQGVAFFGQGTRLTVV.

The chain couples TRBV27 to TRBJ1-4; no definite D call. V lost 5 bases and J 3 bases, leaving 10 bases between the germline ends. Germline lookup yields CDR1 MNHEY and CDR2 SMNVEV (reference sequence). The CDR3 has 14 residues. CDR3 region: CASSRGLANEKLFF. The CDR3, as DNA: TGTGCCAGCAGTCGGGGTTTGGCTAATGAAAAACTGTTTTTT.

The V call is TRBV5-6, the J call TRBJ1-3; the D is unclear. Trimming took 4 bases from V and 4 from J, leaving 3 bases between them. CDR3 length: 11 residues. Germline CDR1 reads SGHDT; CDR2 reads YYEEEE. This CDR3 reads CASSVGNTIYF. CDR3 bases: TGTGCCAGCAGCGTAGGAAACACCATATATTTT.

The rearrangement uses TRBV28 and TRBJ1-5; 7 bases line up with TRBD1. Germline V CDR1 and CDR2: MDHEN, SYDVKM. The trim removed 8 bases at V and 5 bases at J, leaving 3 bases unmatched. The CDR3 has 12 amino acids. CDR3 region: CASGTGDQPQHF. CDR3 coding DNA: TGTGCCAGCGGTACAGGGGATCAGCCCCAGCATTTT.

The chain recombines TRBV11-3 with TRBJ2-1; 9 nucleotides agree with TRBD2. There are 15 residues in the CDR3. CDR1 and CDR2 (germline): SGHNT, YENEEA. Trimming removed 5 bases from V and 3 bases from J; junction bases left unmatched: 5. CDR3 bases: TGTGCCAGCAGCCGTGGGACTAGCAGCTACAATGAGCAGTTCTTC. It codes for CASSRGTSSYNEQFF.

This chain links TRBV5-1 with TRBJ2-2, with 8 bases aligning to TRBD2. The germline gives CDR1 SGHRS, CDR2 YFSETQ. CDR3 length equals 15 residues. V lost 3 bases and J lost 2; bases outside the gene matches: 3. The CDR3 DNA sequence: TGCGCCAGCAGCTGGACTAGCCCCAACACCGGGGAGCTGTTTTTT. Translated: CASSWTSPNTGELFF.

The rearrangement links TRBV11-2 to TRBJ2-3, with a tentative D call TRBD2 (5 bases). Between the trimmed V and J ends, which lost 1 base and 2 bases, there was a span of 10 bases. The germline CDR1 and CDR2 sequences are SGHAT and FQNNGV. The CDR3 spans 15 residues. CDR3 region: CASSLGGWVTDTQYF. CDR3 sequence (DNA): TGTGCCAGCAGCTTAGGAGGGTGGGTCACAGATACGCAGTATTTT.